This TCR beta chain was identified in a study of cytomegalovirus exposure and HLA in healthy donors. Study observations and caveats: In an earlier analysis, about 87% or about 30%: the productive usage of most TCR beta V segments. Versus the roughly 700-donor mean, an Asian-associated ancestry cluster reportedly showed fewer N-insertions in a later analysis.

This clone was detected a few times. Its antigen is not known. This sample also contains other DNA sequences that code for the same CDR3. The study ran its PCR with 60 Vbeta and 13 Jbeta primers. Authors' methods: Roughly 10 million shared chains were among 65 million to 85 million unique TCR beta chains counted in a later analysis. Method: immunoSEQ multiplex PCR; TCRdb's copy keeps in-frame clones and lacks some. That table gives V, J and clone size, and the DNA gave D and trimming. The data contain roughly 120,000 clones, roughly 73% of them seen just once; the ten biggest clones take up approximately 4.8%. Germline V gene data show CDR1 as SEHNR and CDR2 as FQNEAQ (reference sequence). V lost 1 base and J lost 4, with 9 bases in between. This CDR3 is 14 amino acids long.

Sequencing used PBMCs. The source is a man between 60 and 70 years old in good health and CMV-seropositive. The chain employs TRBV7-9 and TRBJ2-3, with a tentative D call TRBD1 (5 bases). CDR3 amino acids: CASSLDGRADTQYF. For the CDR3, the DNA is TGTGCCAGCAGCTTAGACGGCAGGGCAGATACGCAGTATTTT.